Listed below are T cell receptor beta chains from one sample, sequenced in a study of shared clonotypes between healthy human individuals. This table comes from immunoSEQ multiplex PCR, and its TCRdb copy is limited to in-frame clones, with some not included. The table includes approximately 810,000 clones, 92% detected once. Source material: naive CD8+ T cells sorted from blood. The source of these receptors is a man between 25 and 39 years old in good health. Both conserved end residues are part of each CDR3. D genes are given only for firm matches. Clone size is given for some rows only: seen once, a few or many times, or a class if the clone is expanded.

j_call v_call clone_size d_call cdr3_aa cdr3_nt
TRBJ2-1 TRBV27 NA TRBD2 CASTPLAGGPVGNEQFF TGTGCCAGCACCCCACTAGCGGGAGGGCCGGTGGGCAATGAGCAGTTCTTC
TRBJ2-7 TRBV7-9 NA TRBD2 CASSLVTSGNYEQYF TGTGCCAGCAGCTTGGTAACTAGCGGAAATTACGAGCAGTACTTC
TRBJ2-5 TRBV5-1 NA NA CASSLEGSLGETQYF TGCGCCAGCAGCTTGGAAGGCTCCCTCGGAGAGACCCAGTACTTC
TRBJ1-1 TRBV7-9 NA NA CASSKGSNTEAFF TGTGCCAGCAGCAAAGGGAGTAACACTGAAGCTTTCTTT
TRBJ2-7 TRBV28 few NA CASSSGTEYEQYF TGTGCCAGCAGTTCTGGGACCGAATACGAGCAGTACTTC
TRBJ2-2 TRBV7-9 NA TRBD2 CASSSSSLLAGPAGELFF TGTGCCAGCAGCTCCTCGTCGCTACTAGCGGGGCCGGCCGGGGAGCTGTTTTTT
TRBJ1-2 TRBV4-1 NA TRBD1 CASSQVQGAVNGYTF TGCGCCAGCAGCCAAGTTCAGGGGGCGGTTAATGGCTACACCTTC
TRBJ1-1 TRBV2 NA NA CASSSNPTGLYTEAFF TGTGCCAGCAGTTCCAACCCGACAGGCCTGTACACTGAAGCTTTCTTT
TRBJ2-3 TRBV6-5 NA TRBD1 CASSSGTGADTQYF TGTGCCAGCAGTTCCGGGACAGGGGCAGATACGCAGTATTTT
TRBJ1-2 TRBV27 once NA CASSKDPGPNYGYTF TGTGCCAGCAGTAAAGACCCGGGACCTAACTATGGCTACACCTTC
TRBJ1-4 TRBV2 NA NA CARRSKIDEKLFF TGTGCCAGACGGAGCAAAATAGATGAAAAACTGTTTTTT
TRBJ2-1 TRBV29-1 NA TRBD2 CSTGTSGPNEQFF TGCAGCACAGGGACTAGCGGGCCCAATGAGCAGTTCTTC
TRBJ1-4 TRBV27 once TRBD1 CASSLNPTGSIEKLFF TGTGCCAGCAGTTTAAACCCGACAGGGTCCATTGAAAAACTGTTTTTT
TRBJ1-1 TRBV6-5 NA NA CASSYSIETNTEAFF TGTGCCAGCAGTTACTCGATAGAGACCAACACTGAAGCTTTCTTT
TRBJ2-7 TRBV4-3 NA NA CASSHSHYEQYF TGCGCCAGCAGCCATTCCCACTACGAGCAGTACTTC
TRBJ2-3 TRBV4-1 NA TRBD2 CASSQDPSGLAGGTDTQYF TGCGCCAGCAGCCAAGACCCGTCTGGGCTAGCGGGCGGCACAGATACGCAGTATTTT
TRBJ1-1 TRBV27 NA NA CASSHTTEAFF TGTGCCAGCAGTCACACCACTGAAGCTTTCTTT
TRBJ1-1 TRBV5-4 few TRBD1 CASSLVGTGDSEAFF TGTGCCAGCAGCTTGGTGGGGACAGGGGACTCTGAAGCTTTCTTT
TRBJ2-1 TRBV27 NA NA CASSARVRTPYNEQFF TGTGCCAGCAGTGCCAGGGTTCGGACACCCTACAATGAGCAGTTCTTC
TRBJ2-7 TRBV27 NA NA CASSSGSSYEQYF TGTGCCAGCAGTTCAGGGTCGTCCTACGAGCAGTACTTC
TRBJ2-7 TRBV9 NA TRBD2 CASSVGGLAGDEQYF TGTGCCAGCAGCGTAGGCGGACTAGCGGGAGACGAGCAGTACTTC
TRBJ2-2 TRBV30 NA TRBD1 CAWDVGTGGSGSPRMNTGELFF TGTGCCTGGGACGTCGGGACAGGGGGTAGCGGGAGTCCCCGGATGAACACCGGGGAGCTGTTTTTT
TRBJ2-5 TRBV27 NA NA CASRPLIRSETQYF TGTGCCAGCAGACCTCTAATAAGATCAGAGACCCAGTACTTC
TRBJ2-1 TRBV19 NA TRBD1 CASSSGQGVDEQFF TGTGCCAGTAGTTCGGGACAGGGGGTGGATGAGCAGTTCTTC
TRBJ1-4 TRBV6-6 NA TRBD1 CASRTGTANEKLFF TGTGCCAGCAGAACCGGGACAGCAAATGAAAAACTGTTTTTT
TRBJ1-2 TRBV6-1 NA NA CASSEFPGDGYTF TGTGCCAGCAGTGAATTTCCGGGGGATGGCTACACCTTC
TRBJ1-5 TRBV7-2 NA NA CASSFGRVQPQHF TGTGCCAGCAGCTTTGGCAGGGTTCAGCCCCAGCATTTT
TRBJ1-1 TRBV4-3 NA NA CASSGGRYTEAFF TGCGCCAGCAGCGGGGGCCGGTACACTGAAGCTTTCTTT
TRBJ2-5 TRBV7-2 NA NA CASSLAGQGGTQYF TGTGCCAGCAGCTTAGCAGGGCAGGGGGGGACCCAGTACTTC
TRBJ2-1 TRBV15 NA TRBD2 CATSRKRGSSYNEQFF TGTGCCACCAGCCGAAAGCGGGGGAGCTCCTACAATGAGCAGTTCTTC
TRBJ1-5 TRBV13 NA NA CASSLRGSDRPQHF TGTGCCAGCAGCTTAAGGGGGTCAGACAGGCCCCAGCATTTT
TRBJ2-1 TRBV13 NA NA CASSLPQTNEQFF TGTGCCAGCAGCTTACCACAGACCAATGAGCAGTTCTTC
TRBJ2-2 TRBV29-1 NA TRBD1 CSVEGGGWGYDGELFF TGCAGCGTTGAAGGAGGGGGCTGGGGCTACGACGGGGAGCTGTTTTTT
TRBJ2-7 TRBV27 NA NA CASSQSPDWGEQYF TGTGCCAGCAGTCAAAGTCCCGATTGGGGCGAGCAGTACTTC
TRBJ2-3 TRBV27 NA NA CASSFWRGGGPEYF TGTGCCAGCAGTTTCTGGAGGGGGGGCGGCCCCGAGTATTTT
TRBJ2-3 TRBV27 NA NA CASSLYSVGGADTQYF TGTGCCAGCAGTTTATACTCGGTAGGGGGGGCAGATACGCAGTATTTT
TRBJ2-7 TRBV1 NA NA CTSSQDPTRTSGSNDPSYEQYF TGCACCAGCAGCCAAGACCCTACCCGGACTAGCGGGAGTAACGACCCCTCCTACGAGCAGTACTTC
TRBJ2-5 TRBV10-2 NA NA CASSQQEYQETQYF TGCGCCAGCAGTCAGCAGGAGTACCAAGAGACCCAGTACTTC
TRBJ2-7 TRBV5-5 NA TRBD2 CASGPGLAGAVYEQYF TGTGCCAGCGGACCAGGACTAGCGGGAGCCGTCTACGAGCAGTACTTC
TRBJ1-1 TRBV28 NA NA CASIRSVGNTEAFF TGTGCCAGCATCCGGTCCGTTGGGAACACTGAAGCTTTCTTT
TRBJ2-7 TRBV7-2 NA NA CASSLTGAYEQYF TGTGCCAGCAGCTTAACGGGCGCCTACGAGCAGTACTTC
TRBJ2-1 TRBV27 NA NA CASSLSNPPGSVNNEQFF TGTGCCAGCAGTTTATCAAACCCCCCGGGGAGCGTTAACAATGAGCAGTTCTTC